The sequence of this TCR beta chain was determined in a study of blood T cell repertoires in COVID-19. For the study at large: Researchers got acute and convalescent COVID-19 samples from the United States, Italy and Spain. T cells, B-cell-depleted T cells, or PBMCs supplied cDNA or gDNA.

Original processing notes: For nucleated cells, counts were estimated from reference gene primer amplification. The table came from immunoSEQ multiplex PCR; TCRdb's copy has only in-frame clones and leaves some out. That table supplies the V and J calls and clone size; D and trimming were determined from the DNA. The data show 200,000 or so clones, around nine tenths seen once. Trimming stripped 3 bases from V and 0 bases from J, with 11 bases between. From germline, CDR1 is KGHSH and CDR2 LQKENI. The length of the CDR3 is 15 residues. J is TRBJ2-5 and V is TRBV18; D possibly corresponds to TRBD2 (5 bases). The TCR was taken from a woman in her thirties or forties who had recovered from COVID-19. The sample taken for sequencing was peripheral blood. CDR3 coding DNA: TGTGCCAGCTCACCTCAGCCGGGAAACCAAGAGACCCAGTACTTC. It translates to CASSPQPGNQETQYF.